A single sample is the source of the 17 T cell receptor beta chains below, sequenced in a study of shared T cell receptors in the human thymus (dated by TCRdb to the early 2020s). Library prep was done by the immunoSEQ multiplex PCR assay. In TCRdb, the immuneACCESS table is reduced to in-frame sequences with V and J assigned. These tables do not hold every clone; where another copy was compared, an unresolved V gene accounts for under half, and the others remain unexplained. Present in this sample are approximately 730,000 clones, roughly 88% of which were seen just once. The ten most abundant clones make up roughly 0.01% of the sample. These records were also assigned to another study, of human thymus T cells.

Source material: thymocytes. These receptors originate from a girl less than two years old with a congenital heart defect. Donor details come from another sample of the same person, matched by shared clones.

The chain couples TRBV5-1 to TRBJ1-6; 8 bases align to TRBD1. The V and J ends lost 7 bases and 4 bases, in that order; junction bases with no gene match: 1. Per germline, CDR1 SGHRS and CDR2 YFSETQ. The CDR3 is made up of 13 amino acids. Here the CDR3 reads CASGQGYNSPLHF. CDR3 coding DNA: TGCGCCAGCGGACAGGGTTATAATTCACCCCTCCACTTT.

The CDR3 is CASSRGDRYGYTF. As DNA, the CDR3 is TGTGCCAGCAGTCGGGGGGACAGGTATGGCTACACCTTC. The chain employs TRBV6-6 and TRBJ1-2; 8 positions match TRBD1. The length of the CDR3 is 13 residues. Per the germline V gene, CDR1 is MNHNY and CDR2 is SVGAGI (reference sequence). With 5 bases clipped from V and 5 bases from J, the junction kept 4 bases outside the gene matches.

This rearrangement joins TRBV11-2 to TRBJ1-1; 7 nucleotides align to TRBD1. The germline CDR1 and CDR2 sequences are SGHAT and FQNNGV. The CDR3 length is 14 residues. The J segment lost 1 base and the V segment lost 5 bases, leaving 4 bases of the junction unmatched. The CDR3 loop reads CASSRDSPNTEAFF. Here the CDR3 DNA reads TGTGCCAGCAGCAGGGACAGTCCGAACACTGAAGCTTTCTTT.

The rearrangement links TRBV6-1 to TRBJ1-2; D is possibly TRBD1 (5 bases). V lost 6 bases and J lost 7, with 15 bases in between. This CDR3 has 13 residues. Germline CDR1 reads MNHNS; CDR2 reads SASEGT. The CDR3 region is CASRGLTAGGYTF. In DNA form, the CDR3 reads TGTGCCAGCAGGGGATTGACAGCCGGTGGCTACACCTTC.

This clone has just one count. The genes are TRBV11-2 and TRBJ2-2, with a weak D call TRBD2 (5 bases). The CDR3 loop spans 16 amino acids. Germline V gene sequence: CDR1 SGHAT, CDR2 FQNNGV. V was pared by 5 bases and J by 0 bases, with 13 bases between. In DNA form, the CDR3 reads TGTGCCAGCAGCCCTACGGGATGGGCGAACACCGGGGAGCTGTTTTTT. Translation: CASSPTGWANTGELFF.

The chain carries TRBV30 and TRBJ2-3, with D hard to call. CDR1 GTSNPN and CDR2 SVGIG come from the germline V gene (reference sequence). V lost 0 bases and J lost 6, with 13 bases in between. The CDR3 is 14 amino acids. Here the CDR3 reads CAWSVIPRLDTQYF. In DNA, the CDR3 is TGTGCCTGGAGTGTAATCCCTCGGTTGGATACGCAGTATTTT.

V usage is TRBV7-8 and J usage is TRBJ1-1; no clear D. The length of the CDR3 is 17 residues. CDR1 and CDR2 (germline): SGHVS, FQNEAQ. V was clipped by 5 bases and J by 11 bases, with 30 bases between them. As DNA, the CDR3 is TGTGCCAGCAGCCCTGAATTTTCGCCCCCTGGAAGTCCGGGGGCTTTCTTT. Residues: CASSPEFSPPGSPGAFF.

This clone was found a few times. V and J are TRBV29-1 and TRBJ1-1; a weak D match, TRBD1 (5 bases). The CDR3 is 13 amino acids. Germline values: CDR1 SQVTM, CDR2 ANQGSEA. V was clipped by 4 bases and J by 1 base, with 10 bases between them. The chain's CDR3 is CSVGRGRNTEAFF. The CDR3 DNA is TGCAGCGTTGGTAGGGGCCGGAACACTGAAGCTTTCTTT.

V usage is TRBV28 and J usage is TRBJ2-4, with 11 bases that match TRBD1. The germline V gene has CDR1 MDHEN and CDR2 SYDVKM. Germline trimming cut 4 bases from V and 2 bases from J; bases unmatched to any gene: 7. There are 17 residues in the CDR3. The CDR3 protein is CASSSRGQGASKNIQYF. The CDR3 DNA follows: TGTGCCAGCAGTTCCCGAGGACAGGGGGCTTCCAAAAACATTCAGTACTTC. The variable domain in full, completed from reference TRBV28 and TRBJ2-4, reads DVKVTQSSRYLVKRTGEKVFLECVQDMDHENMFWYRQDPGLGLRLIYFSYDVKMKEKGDIPEGYSVSREKKERFSLILESASTNQTSMYLCASSSRGQGASKNIQYFGAGTRLSVL.

The rearrangement uses TRBV6-1 and TRBJ2-2, with 7 bases identical to TRBD1. Germline values: CDR1 MNHNS, CDR2 SASEGT. J gave up 8 bases and V 7 bases, and 13 bases lay outside the gene matches. CDR3 length equals 15 residues. CDR3 loop: CASTITGVARGELFF. In DNA, the CDR3 is TGTGCCAGCACTATAACAGGGGTGGCACGAGGGGAGCTGTTTTTT.

V usage is TRBV9 and J usage is TRBJ1-1, with TRBD1 identical over 7 bases. This CDR3 comprises 14 residues. Losses at the gene ends were 3 bases for V and 1 base for J; bases not matched to a gene: 3. The germline gives CDR1 SGDLS, CDR2 YYNGEE. The CDR3 nucleotides are TGTGCCAGCAGCGGAAGACAGGGGAACACTGAAGCTTTCTTT. Amino acids: CASSGRQGNTEAFF.

CDR3 loop: CASSPGALGVNQPQHF. The CDR3 DNA follows: TGTGCCAGCAGTCCTGGTGCCCTGGGAGTGAATCAGCCCCAGCATTTT. The chain combines TRBV27 with TRBJ1-5; D is unclear. The CDR3 spans 16 residues. Germline CDR1 MNHEY, CDR2 SMNVEV (reference sequence). V shed 5 bases and J shed 4 bases, with 18 bases lying between them.

This clone was picked up a small number of times. This sequence joins TRBV6-5 and TRBJ1-5; D remains unclear. The CDR3 has 14 amino acids. The germline V gene has CDR1 MNHEY and CDR2 SVGAGI. V was cut by 7 bases and J by 2 bases, with 12 bases left in between. The CDR3 DNA sequence: TGTGCCAGCATCCTGGAAGAGGGCAATCAGCCCCAGCATTTT. This translates into CASILEEGNQPQHF.

This clone was observed a single time. This chain uses TRBV28 with TRBJ1-1; D uncertain. The germline CDR1 and CDR2 sequences are MDHEN and SYDVKM. V lost 2 bases, J lost 5 bases, and 12 bases lay in between. The CDR3 totals 14 residues. The CDR3 DNA reads as TGTGCCAGCAGTTTACGTTGGTCGGGGACTGAAGCTTTCTTT. Translating it yields CASSLRWSGTEAFF.

The V call is TRBV25-1, the J call TRBJ1-2, with 8 bases that match TRBD1. CDR3 length equals 17 residues. V lost 0 bases, J lost 3 bases, and 9 bases stayed unmatched. Looked up from germline, CDR1 is MGHDK and CDR2 is SYGVNS. The CDR3 DNA reads TGTGCCAGCAGTGAATATGGTTATGCAGGGGGCGACTATGGCTACACCTTC. Its translation: CASSEYGYAGGDYGYTF.

The gene calls are TRBV6-5 and TRBJ1-2, with TRBD1 matching over 7 bases. This CDR3 has 13 amino acids. With 5 bases clipped from V and 7 bases from J, the junction kept 7 bases outside the gene matches. Germline lookup yields CDR1 MNHEY and CDR2 SVGAGI. DNA for the CDR3: TGTGCCAGCAGTCTGGACAGGAGGACTGGCTACACCTTC. Protein: CASSLDRRTGYTF.

The chain carries TRBV5-1 and TRBJ1-5; possibly TRBD1 for D (5 bases). The CDR3 consists of 13 residues. CDR1 and CDR2 from the germline V gene are SGHRS and YFSETQ. The CDR3 sequence is CSPVPGYHQPQHF. CDR3 in DNA: TGCTCCCCAGTTCCAGGGTATCATCAGCCCCAGCATTTT.